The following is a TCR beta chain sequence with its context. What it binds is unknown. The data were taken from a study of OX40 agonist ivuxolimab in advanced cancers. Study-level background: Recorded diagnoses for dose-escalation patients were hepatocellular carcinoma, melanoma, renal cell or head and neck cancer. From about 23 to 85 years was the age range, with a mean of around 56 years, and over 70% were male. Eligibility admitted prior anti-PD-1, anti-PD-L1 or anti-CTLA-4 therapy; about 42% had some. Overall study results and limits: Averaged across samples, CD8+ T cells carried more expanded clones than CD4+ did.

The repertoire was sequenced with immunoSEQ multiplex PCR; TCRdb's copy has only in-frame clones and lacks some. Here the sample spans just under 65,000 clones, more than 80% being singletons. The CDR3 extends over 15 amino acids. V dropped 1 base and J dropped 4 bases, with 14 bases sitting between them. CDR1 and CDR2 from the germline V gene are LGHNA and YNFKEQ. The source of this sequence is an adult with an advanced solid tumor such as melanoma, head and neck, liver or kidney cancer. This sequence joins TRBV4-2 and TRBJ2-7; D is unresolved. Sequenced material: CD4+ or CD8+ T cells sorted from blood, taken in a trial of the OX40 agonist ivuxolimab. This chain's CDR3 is CASSQGPPLDYEQYF. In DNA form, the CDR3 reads TGTGCCAGCAGCCAAGGACCCCCTCTCGATTACGAGCAGTACTTC.